A single sample is the source of the 31 T cell receptor beta chains below, sequenced in a study of tumor-infiltrating lymphocytes in oesophageal squamous cell carcinoma (dated by TCRdb to between 2015 and 2016). Library prep was done by PCR. Sequenced using an Illumina HiSeq 2000. Clones were called with MiXCR by TCRdb after fastp trimmed the public reads at Q25, and only in-frame beta chains were retained. Duplicate CDR3 protein sequences are folded into a single record with the most common DNA and genes. The sample profile shows about 11,000 distinct CDR3 sequences; about 60% of them were found once. The ten largest clones represent about a third of the sample. Sequenced: esophageal tumor tissue. The receptors shown here come from a male donor with esophageal squamous cell carcinoma.

The chain carries TRBV7-2 and TRBJ2-3; D possibly corresponds to TRBD2 (7 bases). V lost 0 bases to trimming and J lost 7 bases, with 14 bases between them. The germline gives CDR1 SGHTA, CDR2 FQGNSA. This CDR3 comprises 15 residues. CDR3 DNA: TGTGCCAGCAGCTTAGCGGGGGGGCAGAGGAATACGCAGTATTTT. Amino acids: CASSLAGGQRNTQYF.

The V call is TRBV6-1, the J call TRBJ2-2; the D is unclear. V was pared by 6 bases and J by 4 bases, with 6 bases between. The germline V gene has CDR1 MNHNS and CDR2 SASEGT. The CDR3 consists of 12 residues. DNA of the CDR3: TGTGCCAGCAGACCGCTCACCGGGGAGCTGTTTTTT. Its translation: CASRPLTGELFF.

The chain is built from TRBV7-9 and TRBJ2-4; D is unresolved. The J call is uncertain, as TRBJ2-7 better fits the DNA end. Germline values: CDR1 SEHNR, CDR2 FQNEAQ (reference sequence). The CDR3 runs 13 residues. CDR3 coding DNA: TGTGCCAGCAGCTTAAGGTCAGCCTACGAGCAGTACTTC. Translated: CASSLRSAYEQYF.

The chain joins TRBV7-4 to TRBJ2-5; a weak D match, TRBD2 (7 bases). The end of the DNA fits TRBJ2-1 better, so the J call may be wrong. The germline CDR1 and CDR2 sequences are SGHVT and SQSDAQ. The length of the CDR3 is 16 residues. Here the CDR3 reads CASSLYRGGFYNEQFF. The DNA of the CDR3 is TGTGCCAGCAGCTTATATAGGGGGGGGTTTTACAATGAGCAGTTCTTC.

The rearrangement joins TRBV6-1 to TRBJ2-1; 7 nucleotides line up with TRBD1. The DNA end favors TRBJ2-5, so the J call may be wrong. The CDR3 consists of 14 residues. Germline V gene lookup returns CDR1 MNHNS and CDR2 SASEGT. In nucleotides, the CDR3 is TGTGCCAGCAGTCCTATAACAGGGGAAGAGACCCAGTACTTC. It translates to CASSPITGEETQYF.

For this clonotype: An end of the junction differs from the germline gene, which may be a read error. The V and J genes are TRBV5-5 and TRBJ1-6, with D perhaps matching TRBD1 (5 bases). Germline CDR1 SGHKS, CDR2 YYEKEE (reference sequence). The CDR3 length is 20 residues. The CDR3 sequence is CASSFPGKTSGDPSYNEQYF. CDR3 in DNA: TGTGCCAGCAGCTTTCCGGGGAAGACTAGCGGGGACCCTTCCTACAATGAGCAGTACTTT. Together with reference TRBV5-5 and TRBJ1-6, the CDR3 gives the full variable domain: DAGVTQSPTHLIKTRGQQVTLRCSPISGHKSVSWYQQVLGQGPQFIFQYYEKEERGRGNFPDRFSARQFPNYSSELNVNALLLGDSALYLCASSFPGKTSGDPSYNEQYFGNGTRLTVT.

This clonotype turned up a few times. The V and J genes are TRBV11-3 and TRBJ2-7; no definite D call. CDR3 length: 14 residues. Trimming took 5 bases from V and 0 from J, leaving 11 bases between them. The germline V gene has CDR1 SGHNT and CDR2 YENEEA. CDR3 bases: TGTGCCAGCAGCGGACGGGCCGGCTCCTACGAGCAGTACTTC. As protein: CASSGRAGSYEQYF.

This clonotype was found once. This sequence joins TRBV7-2 and TRBJ2-7; D is undetermined. The end of the DNA fits TRBJ1-2 better, so the J call may be wrong. This CDR3 comprises 16 residues. Germline CDR1 is SGHTA and CDR2 is FQGNSA. The CDR3 protein is CASSRTGSNYNYGYTF. The CDR3 bases are TGTGCCAGCAGCCGGACCGGGTCCAACTATAACTATGGCTACACCTTC.

This clonotype was detected many times. V usage is TRBV5-5 and J usage is TRBJ1-4, with D maybe TRBD1 (5 bases). This CDR3 has 18 residues. Germline V gene sequence: CDR1 SGHKS, CDR2 YYEKEE (reference sequence). The V end was cut by 2 bases, the J end by 2 bases, with 19 bases between. The CDR3 bases are TGTGCCAGCAGCTTCCTCTTCGGGGGAGGGGTGACTAATGAAAAACTGTTTTTT. This encodes CASSFLFGGGVTNEKLFF.

The chain joins TRBV6-9 to TRBJ2-4; the D is unclear. The J call may be in error: the DNA end matches TRBJ2-7 better. Germline V gives CDR1 MNHGY, CDR2 SVAAGI. The CDR3 length is 13 residues. CDR3: CASSYGPSYEQYF. The CDR3 coding sequence is TGTGCCAGCAGTTACGGACCCTCCTACGAGCAGTACTTC.

The CDR3 DNA is TGTGCCAGCAGCGCCAGACTAGCGGGAGAGACCCAGTACTTC. It yields the protein CASSARLAGETQYF. J is TRBJ2-1 and V is TRBV7-2, with 10 bases identical to TRBD2. Near its end, the DNA agrees better with TRBJ2-5, so the J call may be wrong. The CDR3 consists of 14 residues. Germline V lookup: CDR1 SGHTA, CDR2 FQGNSA.

Only a few counts were recorded for this clonotype. The chain joins TRBV28 to TRBJ2-7; 10 bases match TRBD1. Germline V lookup: CDR1 MDHEN, CDR2 SYDVKM. The ends lost 2 bases at V and 1 base at J; junction bases unmatched: 5. The CDR3 spans 16 residues. CDR3 amino acids: CASSLPGTGDSYEQYF. In DNA, the CDR3 is TGTGCCAGCAGTTTACCCGGGACAGGGGATTCCTACGAGCAGTACTTC.

The gene calls are TRBV7-6 and TRBJ2-4; D gene uncertain. Germline V lookup: CDR1 SGHVS, CDR2 FNYEAQ. V was clipped by 5 bases and J by 13 bases, with 33 bases between them. This CDR3 comprises 18 residues. This CDR3 is CASSPHLTGPSAYNEQYF. In nucleotides, the CDR3 is TGTGCCAGCAGCCCACACCTCACCGGGCCGAGCGCCTACAATGAGCAGTACTTC. Filled out from reference TRBV7-6 and TRBJ2-4, the complete variable domain reads GAGVSQSPRYKVTKRGQDVALRCDPISGHVSLYWYRQALGQGPEFLTYFNYEAQQDKSGLPNDRFSAERPEGSISTLTIQRTEQRDSAMYRCASSPHLTGPSAYNEQYFGAGTRLSVL.

The chain recombines TRBV12-3 or TRBV12-4 with TRBJ2-3; no clear D gene. V lost 7 bases to trimming and J lost 4 bases, with 9 bases between them. The CDR3 runs 12 residues. This CDR3 reads CASTVTADTQYF. In DNA, the CDR3 is TGTGCCAGCACCGTGACGGCAGATACGCAGTATTTT.

Concerning this clonotype: This CDR3 is missing its conserved last phenylalanine or tryptophan, likely due to a read error. The DNA is left out, because the CDR3 cannot be placed on it with certainty; the CDR3 is given as TCRdb lists it. The CDR3 loop is CASSFLTGDSYNEQFFGA. The chain recombines TRBV7-6 with TRBJ2-6; the table's D call TRBD2 went unverified against the DNA. The V gene's germline CDR1 is SGHVS and CDR2 FNYEAQ. The CDR3 spans 18 residues, counting both ends.

Concerning this clonotype: The conserved final phenylalanine or tryptophan is absent from the CDR3, which likely points to a read error. The V and J genes are TRBV28 and TRBJ2-1; 9 bases are a match to TRBD2. Per the germline V gene, CDR1 is MDHEN and CDR2 is SYDVKM. This CDR3 has 23 amino acids. The ends lost 0 bases at V and 0 bases at J; junction bases unmatched: 21. In DNA, the CDR3 is TGTGCCAGCAGTTTATGCGACTGGCGGGAGGGCCCCCGTTATTTTAGCTCCTACAATGAGCAGTTCTCC. Its protein product is CASSLCDWREGPRYFSSYNEQFS.

The genes are TRBV7-2 and TRBJ2-1; 7 positions match TRBD2. The J call is in doubt because the DNA end fits TRBJ2-7 better. There are 15 residues in the CDR3. CDR1 SGHTA and CDR2 FQGNSA come from the germline V gene. CDR3 residues: CASSLWLGGPHEQYF. As DNA, the CDR3 is TGTGCCAGCAGCTTATGGCTGGGAGGGCCTCACGAGCAGTACTTC.

This chain links TRBV7-6 with TRBJ2-1; D unresolved. Germline V gene lookup returns CDR1 SGHVS and CDR2 FNYEAQ. Between the trimmed V and J ends, which lost 4 bases and 3 bases, there was a span of 4 bases. The CDR3 is 12 residues long. As DNA, the CDR3 is TGTGCCAGCAGCTGGGACTACAATGAGCAGTTCTTC. It translates to CASSWDYNEQFF.

The table lists this clonotype with a few counts. This chain joins TRBV11-2 and TRBJ2-7; no reliable D call. TRBJ2-1 matches the DNA end more closely, so the J call is doubtful. Germline V CDR1 and CDR2: SGHAT, FQNNGV. The CDR3 sequence is 13 residues long. Written as DNA, the CDR3 is TGTGCCAGCAGCCTAGGGATAGCCAATGAGCAGTTCTTC. Amino acid sequence: CASSLGIANEQFF.

This clonotype was observed a few times. The V call is TRBV7-3, the J call TRBJ2-3, with TRBD2 matching over 9 bases. Germline-derived CDR1 and CDR2 are SGHTA and FQGTGA. CDR3 length: 14 amino acids. Germline trimming cut 4 bases from V and 3 bases from J; bases unmatched to any gene: 2. As DNA, the CDR3 is TGTGCCAGCAGCTCCGGACTAGCGACAGATACGCAGTATTTT. This encodes CASSSGLATDTQYF.

The chain recombines TRBV10-2 with TRBJ2-6; 7 bases are shared with TRBD1. Unmatched junction bases numbered 8, after V lost 6 bases and J lost 0 bases. The CDR3 runs 17 residues. The V gene's germline CDR1 is WSHSY and CDR2 SAAADI. The DNA for the CDR3 is TGCGCCAGCAGGAAGGGACAGTTAAGCTCTGGGGCCAACGTCCTGACTTTC. Translated, it gives CASRKGQLSSGANVLTF.

The chain joins TRBV7-6 to TRBJ2-5; the D is unclear. The J call is uncertain, as TRBJ2-1 better fits the DNA end. CDR3 length: 13 amino acids. Germline V CDR1 and CDR2: SGHVS, FNYEAQ. CDR3 sequence (DNA): TGTGCCAGCAGCATCCTTTATGGCAGCAGCCAGTTCTTC. Its translation is CASSILYGSSQFF.

This clonotype was seen more than once but under ten times. The chain uses TRBV6-6 and TRBJ1-2, with TRBD1 matching 9 bases. There are 15 residues in the CDR3. V lost 6 bases and J lost 2; bases outside the gene matches: 7. Germline V gene lookup returns CDR1 MNHNY and CDR2 SVGAGI (reference sequence). CDR3: CASREWTGANYGYTF. The CDR3 DNA sequence: TGTGCCAGCAGGGAGTGGACAGGGGCCAACTATGGCTACACCTTC.

The rearrangement joins TRBV7-8 to TRBJ2-7; D not resolved. The DNA end lines up better with TRBJ2-5; the J call may be wrong. The CDR3 has 16 amino acids. The germline CDR1 and CDR2 sequences are SGHVS and FQNEAQ. The CDR3 DNA follows: TGTGCCAGCAGCCTAGAATCCCCCCCCCCGAAAGAGACCCAGTACTTC. The encoded protein is CASSLESPPPKETQYF.

The chain carries TRBV7-2 and TRBJ2-2; D gene ambiguous. The CDR3 contains 15 residues. V was trimmed by 2 bases and J by 3 bases, leaving 10 bases between them. CDR1 SGHTA and CDR2 FQGNSA come from the germline V gene. The CDR3 reads CASSLSYEYTGELFF. CDR3 bases: TGTGCCAGCAGCTTATCCTATGAATACACCGGGGAGCTGTTTTTT. The variable domain in full, completed from reference TRBV7-2 and TRBJ2-2, reads GAGVSQSPSNKVTEKGKDVELRCDPISGHTALYWYRQSLGQGLEFLIYFQGNSAPDKSGLPSDRFSAERTGGSVSTLTIQRTQQEDSAVYLCASSLSYEYTGELFFGEGSRLTVL.

This clonotype was found once. The chain recombines TRBV7-8 with TRBJ2-4; 10 nucleotides match TRBD2. The J call may be wrong; the DNA end is better matched by TRBJ2-1. Per germline, CDR1 SGHVS and CDR2 FQNEAQ. This CDR3 region has 14 residues. The CDR3 protein is CASSPTSGNYEQFF. The DNA for the CDR3 is TGTGCCAGCAGCCCCACTAGCGGGAACTACGAGCAGTTCTTC.

Many counts were recorded for this clonotype. The chain is built from TRBV2 and TRBJ2-7; 7 bases match TRBD2. Losses at the gene ends were 6 bases for V and 5 bases for J; bases not matched to a gene: 10. Germline V CDR1 and CDR2: SNHLY, FYNNEI. The CDR3 loop spans 14 amino acids. The CDR3 nucleotides read TGTGCCAGCAGCTTGGCGGGAGCTCGAAACGAGCAGTACTTC. This sequence encodes CASSLAGARNEQYF. The full variable domain, in which reference TRBV2 and TRBJ2-7 provide the parts outside the CDR3, is EPEVTQTPSHQVTQMGQEVILRCVPISNHLYFYWYRQILGQKVEFLVSFYNNEISEKSEIFDDQFSVERPDGSNFTLKIRSTKLEDSAMYFCASSLAGARNEQYFGPGTRLTVT.

By frequency in the sample, this clonotype is medium-sized. The chain employs TRBV10-3 and TRBJ1-1; 7 nucleotides line up with TRBD1. CDR3 length: 13 amino acids. CDR1 and CDR2 (germline): ENHRY, SYGVKD. V was pared by 6 bases and J by 1 base, with 2 bases of the junction left unmatched. CDR3 coding DNA: TGTGCCATCAGATACAGGGGGAACACTGAAGCTTTCTTT. This codes for CAIRYRGNTEAFF.

Concerning this clonotype itself: A junction boundary mismatches the germline segment, possibly from a read error. The J gene is TRBJ2-5, the V gene TRBV7-9, with D unresolved. Germline V gene data show CDR1 as SEHNR and CDR2 as FQNEAQ (reference sequence). The CDR3 extends over 14 amino acids. This CDR3 is CASSLSPAASPLHF. The CDR3 region has the DNA TGTGCCAGCAGCTTAAGCCCAGCAGCCTCACCCCTCCACTTC.

The rearrangement links TRBV2 to TRBJ2-7, with D uncertain. The CDR3 spans 15 residues. V was trimmed by 2 bases and J by 7 bases, leaving 18 bases between them. CDR1 and CDR2 (germline): SNHLY, FYNNEI. The DNA of the CDR3 is TGTGCCAGCAGTGAAAGCGTAAGCTCCTACAATGAGCAGTACTTC. Residues: CASSESVSSYNEQYF.

This clonotype appeared many times. The chain combines TRBV6-1 with TRBJ1-2; TRBD1 might be the D (5 bases). This CDR3 contains 15 residues. Germline CDR1 reads MNHNS; CDR2 reads SASEGT. The ends were cut back, 7 bases at V and 6 bases at J, with 21 bases in the middle. DNA of the CDR3: TGTGCCAGCACGTTTGAATTCCGGGGCTCCCATGGCTACACCTTC. Translation: CASTFEFRGSHGYTF.